This TCR beta chain was captured in a study of tumor-infiltrating lymphocytes in primary liver carcinoma. In the study overall: These patients were men and women whose ages were 30 to 69 years.

The study co-extracted DNA and RNA from 20-30 mg of unsorted bulk tissue. The CDR3 has 16 amino acids. Germline loops: CDR1 PRHDT, CDR2 FYEKMQ (reference sequence). Turning to this clonotype: The junction differs from germline at one of its ends, possibly a read error.

From around 500 ng of total RNA, TCR beta-specific cDNA was reverse-transcribed using a constant-region primer. What produced the TCR beta libraries was three nested multiplex PCR rounds using slightly modified ARM-PCR. Researchers ran the first two PCR rounds for about 11 cycles each with TRBV1-TRBV30 forward primers and a C-beta reverse primer. MiXCR, run by TCRdb on the multiplex PCR reads, gives a single entry per CDR3 protein. Of around 190,000 distinct CDR3 sequences in the sample, around four fifths are singletons; the top ten hold 15% to 20%. Material: tumor tissue from primary liver carcinoma. The TCR originated in a man aged 35-49 years with primary liver carcinoma and hepatitis B virus infection. This chain joins TRBV13 and TRBJ2-2, with TRBD2 matching 13 bases. CDR3 DNA: TGTGCCAGCAGCTTAAGACTAGCGGGAGGACGCGGGGAGCCGTTTTTT. Its protein is CASSLRLAGGRGEPFF. Together with reference TRBV13 and TRBJ2-2, the CDR3 gives the full variable domain: AAGVIQSPRHLIKEKRETATLKCYPIPRHDTVYWYQQGPGQDPQFLISFYEKMQSDKGSIPDRFSAQQFSDYHSELNMSSLELGDSALYFCASSLRLAGGRGEPFFGEGSRLTVL.